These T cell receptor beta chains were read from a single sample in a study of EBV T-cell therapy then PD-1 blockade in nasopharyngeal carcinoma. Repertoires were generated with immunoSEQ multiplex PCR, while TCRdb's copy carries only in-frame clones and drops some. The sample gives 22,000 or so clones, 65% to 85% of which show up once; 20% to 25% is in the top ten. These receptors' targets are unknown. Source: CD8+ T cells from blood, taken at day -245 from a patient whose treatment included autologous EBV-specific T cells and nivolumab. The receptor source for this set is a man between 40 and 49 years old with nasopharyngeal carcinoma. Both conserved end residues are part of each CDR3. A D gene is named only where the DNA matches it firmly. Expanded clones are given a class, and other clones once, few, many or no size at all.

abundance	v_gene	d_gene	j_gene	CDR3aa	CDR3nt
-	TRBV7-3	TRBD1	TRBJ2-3	CASSLGQGALDTQYF	TGTGCCAGCAGCCTTGGACAGGGGGCCTTGGATACGCAGTATTTT
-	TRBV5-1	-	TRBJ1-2	CASSPYFVAGSGYTF	TGCGCCAGCAGCCCGTATTTTGTGGCAGGGTCTGGCTACACCTTC
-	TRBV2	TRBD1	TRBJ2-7	CASRAGTGHFYEQYF	TGTGCCAGCAGAGCCGGGACAGGGCATTTTTACGAGCAGTACTTC
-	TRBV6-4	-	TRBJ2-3	CASSDGAGHTDTQYF	TGTGCCAGCAGTGACGGAGCGGGCCATACAGATACGCAGTATTTT
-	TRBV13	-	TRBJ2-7	CASSLQGTAGEQYF	TGTGCCAGCAGCTTGCAAGGGACAGCGGGCGAGCAGTACTTC
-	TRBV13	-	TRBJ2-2	CASSPARANTGELFF	TGTGCCAGCAGCCCCGCCCGGGCGAACACCGGGGAGCTGTTTTTT
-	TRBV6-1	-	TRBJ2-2	CASSEGTDTGELFF	TGTGCCAGCAGTGAAGGGACAGACACCGGGGAGCTGTTTTTT
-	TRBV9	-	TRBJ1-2	CASSVGYGYTF	TGTGCCAGCAGCGTAGGCTATGGCTACACCTTC
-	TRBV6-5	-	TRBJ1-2	CASSYSAADGYTF	TGTGCCAGCAGTTATTCGGCAGCCGATGGCTACACCTTC
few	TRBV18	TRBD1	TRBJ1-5	CASSADRVGNQPQHF	TGTGCCAGCTCAGCGGACAGGGTTGGCAATCAGCCCCAGCATTTT
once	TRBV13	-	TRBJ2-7	CASSSQAVNYEQYF	TGTGCCAGCAGTTCCCAGGCAGTTAACTACGAGCAGTACTTC
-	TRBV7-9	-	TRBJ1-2	CASSPSGGYYGYTF	TGTGCCAGCAGCCCCAGCGGGGGGTACTATGGCTACACCTTC
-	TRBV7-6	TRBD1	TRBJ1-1	CASSSGQAGLNTEAFF	TGTGCCAGCAGCTCTGGACAGGCCGGTTTGAACACTGAAGCTTTCTTT
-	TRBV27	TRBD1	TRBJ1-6	CASSFAGGGNSPLHF	TGTGCCAGCAGCTTTGCAGGGGGTGGGAATTCACCCCTCCACTTT
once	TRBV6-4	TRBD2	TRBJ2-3	CASSDSSHSGGADTQYF	TGTGCCAGCAGTGACTCCTCGCATAGCGGGGGGGCTGATACGCAGTATTTT
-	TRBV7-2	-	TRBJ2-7	CASSLQGFYEQYF	TGTGCCAGCAGCTTGCAGGGGTTTTACGAGCAGTACTTC
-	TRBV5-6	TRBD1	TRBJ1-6	CASSLSWDRSSYNSPLHF	TGTGCCAGCAGCTTGTCGTGGGACAGGAGCTCCTATAATTCACCCCTCCACTTT
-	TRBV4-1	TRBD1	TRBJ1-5	CASSQDPPGTEGYSNQPQHF	TGCGCCAGCAGCCAAGATCCCCCCGGGACAGAGGGTTATAGCAATCAGCCCCAGCATTTT
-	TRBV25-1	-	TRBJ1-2	CASLGTDGYTF	TGTGCCAGCCTCGGGACGGATGGCTACACCTTC
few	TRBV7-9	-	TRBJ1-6	CASSTHETQGPASPLHF	TGTGCCAGCAGCACGCACGAGACTCAGGGACCCGCTTCACCCCTCCACTTT
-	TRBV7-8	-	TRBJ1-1	CASSLDILNTEAFF	TGTGCCAGCAGCTTAGATATCCTGAACACTGAAGCTTTCTTT
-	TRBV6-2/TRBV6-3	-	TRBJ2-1	CASSLRVSVNEQFF	TGTGCCAGCAGCCTCCGGGTTAGCGTCAATGAGCAGTTCTTC
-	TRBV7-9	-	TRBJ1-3	CASSASGSSGNTIYF	TGTGCCAGCAGCGCCTCCGGGAGCTCTGGAAACACCATATATTTT
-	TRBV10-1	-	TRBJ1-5	CASGRAGGNQPQHF	TGCGCCAGCGGGAGGGCAGGGGGCAATCAGCCCCAGCATTTT
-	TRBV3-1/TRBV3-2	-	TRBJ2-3	CASSQVDTQYF	TGTGCCAGCAGCCAGGTGGATACGCAGTATTTT
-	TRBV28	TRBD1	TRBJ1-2	CASSWGQTYGYTF	TGTGCCAGCAGTTGGGGACAGACGTATGGCTACACCTTC
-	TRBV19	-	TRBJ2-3	CASSHGESTDTQYF	TGTGCCAGTAGCCATGGGGAGAGCACAGATACGCAGTATTTT
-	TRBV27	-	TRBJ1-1	CASSLAQGGTEAFF	TGTGCCAGCAGTTTGGCGCAAGGGGGGACTGAAGCTTTCTTT
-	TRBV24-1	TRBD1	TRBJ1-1	CATGTANTEAFF	TGTGCCACAGGGACAGCGAACACTGAAGCTTTCTTT
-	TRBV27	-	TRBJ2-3	CASIPRPGMGLGDTQYF	TGTGCCAGCATCCCAAGACCGGGAATGGGTCTGGGTGATACGCAGTATTTT
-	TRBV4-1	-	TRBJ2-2	CASTLGPSYTGELFF	TGCGCCAGCACCCTAGGCCCATCTTACACCGGGGAGCTGTTTTTT
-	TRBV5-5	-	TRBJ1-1	CASRPGAGTEAFF	TGTGCCAGCAGGCCAGGGGCGGGCACTGAAGCTTTCTTT
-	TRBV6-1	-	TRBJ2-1	CASSEADYNEQFF	TGTGCCAGCAGTGAAGCGGACTACAATGAGCAGTTCTTC
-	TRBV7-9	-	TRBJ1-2	CASSPPGEGYGYTF	TGTGCCAGCAGCCCCCCAGGGGAGGGCTATGGCTACACCTTC
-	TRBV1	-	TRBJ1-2	CTSSRLQGAHYGYTF	TGCACCAGCAGCCGTCTACAGGGGGCTCACTATGGCTACACCTTC